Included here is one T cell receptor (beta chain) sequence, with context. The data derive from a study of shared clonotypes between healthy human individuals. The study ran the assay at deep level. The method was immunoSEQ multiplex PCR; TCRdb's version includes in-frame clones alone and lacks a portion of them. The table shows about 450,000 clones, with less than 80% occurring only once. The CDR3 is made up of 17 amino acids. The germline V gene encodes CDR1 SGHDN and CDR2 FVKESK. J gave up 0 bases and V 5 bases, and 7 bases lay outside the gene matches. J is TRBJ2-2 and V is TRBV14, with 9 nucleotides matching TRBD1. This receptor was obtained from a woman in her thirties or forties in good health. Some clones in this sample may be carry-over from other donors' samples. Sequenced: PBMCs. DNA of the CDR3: TGTGCCAGCAGCGAAACAGGGGGCCCTGCGAACACCGGGGAGCTGTTTTTT. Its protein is CASSETGGPANTGELFF.